Listed here are 15 T cell receptor beta chains from one sample, sequenced in a study of blood T cells in healthy people across ages. PCR was performed a second time for about 7 to 11 cycles using a sample-barcoded 5' primer and a J-beta primer mix. TCRdb processed the 5' RACE reads anew with MiXCR; each CDR3 protein has one entry. The sample shows around 800,000 distinct CDR3 sequences, about 53% of them seen only once. Source material: blood. These receptor sequences come from a man older than 75 in good health.

The chain couples TRBV12-3 or TRBV12-4 to TRBJ2-4; TRBD2 matches at 7 bases. With the DNA end fitting TRBJ2-7 better, the J assignment may be wrong. The CDR3 extends over 15 amino acids. CDR3 DNA: TGTGCCAGCAGTTTAGTCGGTAGCGGGTATTACGAGCAGTACTTC. This encodes CASSLVGSGYYEQYF.

This clonotype came up once. The V call is TRBV28, the J call TRBJ2-3; 12 nucleotides agree with TRBD2. The J segment lost 3 bases and the V segment lost 3 bases, leaving 13 bases of the junction unmatched. Per the germline V gene, CDR1 is MDHEN and CDR2 is SYDVKM. The CDR3 covers 19 residues. CDR3 DNA sequence: TGTGCCAGCAGTTTGGGGCCTAAGGCTAGCGGGAGGGTAACAGATACGCAGTATTTT. Protein sequence: CASSLGPKASGRVTDTQYF.

V usage is TRBV14 and J usage is TRBJ2-2; 10 bases are a match to TRBD2. Germline loops: CDR1 SGHDN, CDR2 FVKESK. V lost 9 bases, J lost 4 bases, and 8 bases stayed unmatched. CDR3 size: 15 residues. CDR3 amino acids: CASTVAGGATGELFF. CDR3 in DNA: TGTGCCAGTACCGTAGCGGGAGGTGCCACCGGGGAGCTGTTTTTT.

This sequence joins TRBV21-1 and TRBJ2-7; TRBD1, the table's D call, was not compared with the DNA. TRBV21-1 is tagged as a pseudogene. The CDR3 covers 13 residues. The DNA for the CDR3 is TGTGCCAGCATAGGGGACAGGGGTTACGAGCAGTACTTC. It translates to CASIGDRGYEQYF.

This clonotype was seen a single time. The V gene is TRBV5-1, the J gene TRBJ2-2, with TRBD1 identical over 8 bases. Losses at the gene ends were 0 bases for V and 5 bases for J; bases not matched to a gene: 3. The CDR3 consists of 15 residues. Germline V gene sequence: CDR1 SGHRS, CDR2 YFSETQ. The CDR3 region has the DNA TGCGCCAGCAGCTTGGGGACAGGGAGGACCGGGGAGCTGTTTTTT. This gives the protein CASSLGTGRTGELFF.

On this clonotype itself: A read error may be the cause here, since a much bigger clone is one base away. The gene calls are TRBV6-6 and TRBJ2-5; 7 nucleotides match TRBD1. This CDR3 comprises 13 residues. Germline CDR1 and CDR2: MNHNY and SVGAGI (reference sequence). The CDR3: CASTQTGWETPYF. CDR3 DNA: TGTGCCAGCACCCAGACAGGGTGGGAGACCCCGTACTTC.

The V call is TRBV18, the J call TRBJ1-4; D possibly corresponds to TRBD1 (5 bases). Germline V gene data show CDR1 as KGHSH and CDR2 as LQKENI. Trimming removed 5 bases at V and 0 bases at J, with 10 bases between. The CDR3 runs to 15 residues. CDR3 in DNA: TGTGCCAGCTCAGAGGGGCCTGCAACTAATGAAAAACTGTTTTTT. Encoded protein: CASSEGPATNEKLFF.

V usage is TRBV9 and J usage is TRBJ1-4; no clear D. CDR3 size: 15 residues. The V gene's germline CDR1 is SGDLS and CDR2 YYNGEE. Trimming pared 3 bases from V and 0 bases from J, leaving 9 bases between. The CDR3 sequence: CASSARQATNEKLFF. CDR3 in DNA: TGTGCCAGCAGCGCCCGACAAGCAACTAATGAAAAACTGTTTTTT. Full variable domain (missing parts from reference TRBV9 and TRBJ1-4): DSGVTQTPKHLITATGQRVTLRCSPRSGDLSVYWYQQSLDQGLQFLIQYYNGEERAKGNILERFSAQQFPDLHSELNLSSLELGDSALYFCASSARQATNEKLFFGSGTQLSVL.

The J gene is TRBJ2-1, the V gene TRBV29-1; the D is unclear. Germline V CDR1 and CDR2: SQVTM, ANQGSEA. CDR3 size: 14 residues. V was shortened by 3 bases and J by 0 bases, with 9 bases between the two germline ends. The CDR3 DNA reads as TGCAGCGTTGAGCAGGATATCTCCTACAATGAGCAGTTCTTC. It specifies CSVEQDISYNEQFF.

This chain connects TRBV10-3 to TRBJ2-7; the match to TRBD1 covers 9 bases. Unmatched junction bases numbered 7, after V lost 4 bases and J lost 3 bases. The CDR3 extends over 15 amino acids. Germline V lookup: CDR1 ENHRY, CDR2 SYGVKD. CDR3 nucleotides: TGTGCCATCAGTGCACCGGGACAGGGATACTACGAGCAGTACTTC. Its protein product is CAISAPGQGYYEQYF.

CDR3 nucleotides: TGTGCCATCAGTGCGTTTTCCGGGACAGATTCCTACAATGAGCAGTACTTC. Protein sequence: CAISAFSGTDSYNEQYF. The J gene is TRBJ2-1, the V gene TRBV10-3, with TRBD1 matching 7 bases. The J call may be incorrect, as the DNA end agrees better with TRBJ2-7. This CDR3 region has 17 residues. Germline V CDR1 and CDR2: ENHRY, SYGVKD.

This clonotype was detected only a few times. J is TRBJ2-4 and V is TRBV20-1; D is perhaps TRBD2 (6 bases). Matching the DNA end better, TRBJ2-7 makes the J call doubtful. The germline gives CDR1 DFQATT, CDR2 SNEGSKA (reference sequence). This CDR3 has 15 residues. The CDR3 region has the DNA TGCAGTGCTAGTCCCAAAACTAGCCAATTAGACGAGCAGTACTTC. This codes for CSASPKTSQLDEQYF.

This chain joins TRBV21-1 and TRBJ2-3; the tabulated D call, TRBD1, remains unverified against the DNA. TRBV21-1 is a documented pseudogene. CDR3 size: 17 residues. The CDR3 DNA is TGTGCCAGCAGCAAAGACCGGGACACACCCCAGGACAGATACGCGTATTTT. Translating it yields CASSKDRDTPQDRYAYF.

Only a few counts were recorded for this clonotype. The genes are TRBV12-3 or TRBV12-4 and TRBJ2-3; D not certain. The CDR3 contains 13 residues. V was trimmed by 8 bases and J by 0 bases, leaving 9 bases between them. CDR3 region: CASSRASTDTQYF. The DNA of the CDR3 is TGTGCCAGCTCCCGTGCTAGCACAGATACGCAGTATTTT.

The rearrangement joins TRBV5-6 to TRBJ2-3, with 10 bases that match TRBD1. The CDR3 length is 15 residues. Germline trimming cut 3 bases from V and 4 bases from J; bases unmatched to any gene: 5. Germline V lookup: CDR1 SGHDT, CDR2 YYEEEE. CDR3: CASSYGQGVPDTQYF. The CDR3 DNA reads as TGTGCCAGCAGCTACGGACAGGGGGTTCCAGATACGCAGTATTTT.